This T cell receptor (beta chain) was documented in a study of OX40 agonist ivuxolimab in advanced cancers. On the study more broadly: Patients assigned to dose escalation were diagnosed with hepatocellular carcinoma, melanoma, renal cell or head and neck cancer. Overall study results and limits: Clonal expansion in partial responders at 0.1-3.0 mg/kg ranked among the lowest. At 0.1 to 3.0 mg/kg and by week 6, clonal expansion occurred in CD4+ and CD8+ blood T cells.

TCRdb keeps only in-frame clones here, not all; method: immunoSEQ multiplex PCR. Here the sample spans approximately 100,000 clones, about 92% being singletons. Concerning this clone: What it recognizes is unknown.

Per the germline V gene, CDR1 is SGHAT and CDR2 is FQDESV (reference sequence). The V gene end was trimmed by 4 bases and the J gene end by 5 bases; junction bases not matched to a gene: 7. This CDR3 has 16 amino acids. Systemic immunosuppression or autoimmune disease history was grounds to exclude patients. The sequence was collected from an adult with an advanced solid tumor such as melanoma, head and neck, liver or kidney cancer. The chain joins TRBV11-1 to TRBJ2-5, with 13 bases matching TRBD2. Source: CD4+ or CD8+ T cells sorted from blood, taken in a trial of the OX40 agonist ivuxolimab. DNA for the CDR3: TGTGCCAGCAGCTCTGGACTAGCGGGAGCCTGGGAGACCCAGTACTTC. This codes for CASSSGLAGAWETQYF.